Detailed here is one T cell receptor beta chain. The germline V gene has CDR1 LNHDA and CDR2 SQIVND (reference sequence). V gave up 6 bases and J gave up 7 bases; unmatched junction bases: 0. The length of the CDR3 is 12 residues. The sample belongs to a study of blood T cell repertoires in COVID-19. Study as a whole: The analysed material was cDNA or gDNA that came from T cells, B-cell-depleted T cells, or PBMCs.

Study processing details: Amplification of reference gene primers provided the estimated nucleated cell counts. Using immunoSEQ multiplex PCR, the repertoire was profiled, and TCRdb retains in-frame clones only, with some absent. V and J calls and clone size are as listed in that table; D and trimming were resolved from the DNA. The table lists fewer than 200,000 clones, over 75% of them singletons. Sequencing input: peripheral blood. The TCR was taken from a man aged 55-75 years who had recovered from COVID-19. The chain employs TRBV19 and TRBJ1-5; 10 nucleotides line up with TRBD1. CDR3 DNA: TGTGCCAGTAGGACAGGGGGCCAGCCCCAGCATTTT. Its translation is CASRTGGQPQHF. Full variable domain (remainder filled in from reference TRBV19 and TRBJ1-5): DGGITQSPKYLFRKEGQNVTLSCEQNLNHDAMYWYRQDPGQGLRLIYYSQIVNDFQKGDIAEGYSVSREKKESFPLTVTSAQKNPTAFYLCASRTGGQPQHFGDGTRLSIL.